Listed below are T cell receptor beta chains from one sample, sequenced in a study of PD-1 blockade in mismatch repair-deficient tumors. TCRdb's table, derived via immunoSEQ multiplex PCR, lists solely in-frame clones and lacks some. Of 45,000 to 55,000 clones in the sample, 81% were seen once. Material: peripheral blood, obtained less than 21 weeks after starting pembrolizumab. These TCRs come from an adult with mismatch repair-deficient cancer. Both conserved end residues are part of each CDR3. Fields, in order: J gene, V gene, clone size, D gene, CDR3 DNA, CDR3 protein. A D gene is named only where the DNA matches it firmly. A clone size is listed for some rows: how often the clone was seen (once, few, many), or a class if it is expanded.

>TRBJ2-3|TRBV27|-|TRBD2
TGTGCCAGCAGTTTAGGTAGCGGGAGAGGGGATACGCAGTATTTT
CASSLGSGRGDTQYF
>TRBJ1-1|TRBV5-1|-|-
TGCGCCAGCAGCTTGGCCCAGGGGAGTATGAACACTGAAGCTTTCTTT
CASSLAQGSMNTEAFF
>TRBJ2-5|TRBV11-3|-|-
TGTGCCAGCAGCTTAGGGGGGGTTCACGTGGAGACCCAGTACTTC
CASSLGGVHVETQYF
>TRBJ2-7|TRBV2|once|-
TGTGCCAGCAGCATTTTTTCCTCCTACGAGCAGTACTTC
CASSIFSSYEQYF
>TRBJ2-1|TRBV7-8|-|TRBD2
TGTGCCAGCAGCTTCTGGACTAGCGGGAGGGCTACTGAGCAGTTCTTC
CASSFWTSGRATEQFF
>TRBJ2-7|TRBV2|-|TRBD1
TGTGCCAGCACGAAGGACAGGGGAAAGTTTATCGTCTACGAGCAGTACTTC
CASTKDRGKFIVYEQYF
>TRBJ1-4|TRBV2|-|TRBD1
TGTGCCAGCAGTGGAGCTGGGACAGCAGGTGAAAAACTGTTTTTT
CASSGAGTAGEKLFF
>TRBJ1-5|TRBV2|once|-
TGTGCCAGCAGTGAATTTGGAAGGATTAGCAATCAGCCCCAGCATTTT
CASSEFGRISNQPQHF
>TRBJ2-7|TRBV19|-|TRBD2
TGTGCCAGTACCGGGAGGCCAGGGGATAGCGGGGGAAACTATCCCTACGAGCAGTACTTC
CASTGRPGDSGGNYPYEQYF
>TRBJ1-5|TRBV19|few|TRBD1
TGTGCCAGTAGTTCCACACAGGGGTATAGCAATCAGCCCCAGCATTTT
CASSSTQGYSNQPQHF
>TRBJ2-2|TRBV6-4|-|-
TGTGCCAGCAGTGACTGGGGCACCGGGGAGCTGTTTTTT
CASSDWGTGELFF
>TRBJ1-1|TRBV29-1|-|-
TGCAGCGTTGAAGATGGTGCAGGGAGGACTTTCTTT
CSVEDGAGRTFF
>TRBJ1-4|TRBV4-3|-|-
TGCGCCAGCAGCCAAGGCCTCAGGGGTGAAAAACTGTTTTTT
CASSQGLRGEKLFF
>TRBJ1-2|TRBV29-1|-|-
TGCAGCGTTAGGGAGTATAGCTATGGCTACACCTTC
CSVREYSYGYTF
>TRBJ2-3|TRBV5-1|-|TRBD2
TGCGCCAGCAGCTTGGCAAGGACTAGCGGGAGGACAGATACGCAGTATTTT
CASSLARTSGRTDTQYF
>TRBJ2-5|TRBV30|-|-
TGTGCCTGGAGTGTATCAGCGGGACAAGGAGAGACCCAGTACTTC
CAWSVSAGQGETQYF
>TRBJ2-5|TRBV7-9|-|TRBD1
TGTGCCAGCAGCCCGGGGACAGGGGGCCCCCAAGAGACCCAGTACTTC
CASSPGTGGPQETQYF
>TRBJ2-1|TRBV10-3|-|TRBD2
TGTGCCATCAGTGAGGGACGGACTAGCGGGAGCGGCAATGAGCAGTTCTTC
CAISEGRTSGSGNEQFF
>TRBJ2-5|TRBV6-5|-|-
TGTGCCAGCAGGCTGACTGAGACCCAGTACTTC
CASRLTETQYF
>TRBJ2-1|TRBV21-1|-|-
TGTGCCAGCAGCGGGGGCGGGGCTATGAAAATACATGAGCAGTTCTTC
CASSGGGAMKIHEQFF
>TRBJ2-7|TRBV27|-|TRBD2
TGTGCCAGCAGTCCGACGACTAGCGGGGTCCTGGAGCAGTACTTC
CASSPTTSGVLEQYF
>TRBJ2-2|TRBV10-3|-|-
TGTGCCATCAGCGTCCCGGACATAGAGCGTCCGAACACCGGGGAGCTGTTTTTT
CAISVPDIERPNTGELFF
>TRBJ2-4|TRBV27|once|-
TGTGCCAGCAGTTCCCCTTCCGGGAGAGTCAAAAACATTCAGTACTTC
CASSSPSGRVKNIQYF